This TCR beta chain came from a study of OX40 agonist ivuxolimab in advanced cancers. Study context: Patients received intravenous ivuxolimab every 2 weeks at 0.01 to 10 mg/kg. Study-wide findings and caveats: Relative to CD4+, CD8+ T cells held more expanded clones on average.

On cycle 4 day 1 and cycle 7 day 1, as well as at baseline, blood was sampled. This table comes from immunoSEQ multiplex PCR, and its TCRdb copy is limited to in-frame clones, with some not included. Of 75,000 to 80,000 clones listed, roughly 87% are singletons. Note on this clone: Its antigen remains unknown.

This CDR3 comprises 13 residues. The germline V gene has CDR1 MGHDK and CDR2 SYGVNS. V lost 6 bases to trimming and J lost 7 bases, with 13 bases between them. The chain couples TRBV25-1 to TRBJ1-3, with D possibly matching TRBD1 (5 bases). This TCR was sampled from an adult with an advanced solid tumor such as melanoma, head and neck, liver or kidney cancer. The input for sequencing was CD4+ or CD8+ T cells sorted from blood, taken in a trial of the OX40 agonist ivuxolimab. The CDR3, as DNA: TGTGCCAGCAGGGGGGGAAGAGGGAACACCATATATTTT. Translation gives CASRGGRGNTIYF.